Listed below are T cell receptor beta chains from one sample, sequenced in a study of vaccination and CD4 T cells after COVID-19. MiXCR, applied by TCRdb to the PCR reads, yields one record per CDR3 protein. The data contain 11,000 or so distinct CDR3 sequences, around 46% of them singletons. No antigens are known for them. The sequenced material came from CD4+ T cells from blood, cultured in vitro. The receptors here all came from a human donor who had recovered from COVID-19. Each CDR3 is given with its conserved first and last residue. The D gene is left open where the match is weak. For some rows the clone size is stated as once, few or many, or as a class when expanded; others skip it.

v_call	clone_size	j_call	d_call	cdr3_nt	cdr3_aa
TRBV7-9	few	TRBJ2-7	-	TGTGCCAGCAGCTTAAACTCCTACGAGCAGTACTTC	CASSLNSYEQYF
TRBV7-9	-	TRBJ1-1	-	TGTGCCAGCAGCTCTACAGGGAAACTTACAATGAACACTGAAGCTTTCTTT	CASSSTGKLTMNTEAFF
TRBV6-2/TRBV6-3	few	TRBJ1-5	TRBD1	TGTGCCAGCAGTTACGTGGTCAGGGGGGGTGCAGACGGCAATCAGCCCCAGCATTTT	CASSYVVRGGADGNQPQHF
TRBV20-1	-	TRBJ1-6	-	TGCAGTGCTAGAGGGGCTTCCGGTAATTCACCCCTCCACTTT	CSARGASGNSPLHF
TRBV7-6	few	TRBJ1-2	TRBD1	TGTGCCAGCAGCTCGGGGGGACAGGGGGCTCGGGGCTACACCTTC	CASSSGGQGARGYTF
TRBV12-3/TRBV12-4	-	TRBJ2-7	TRBD1	TGTGCCAGCAGTCCGGGGGACAGGGGATCCTACGAGCAGTACTTC	CASSPGDRGSYEQYF
TRBV15	few	TRBJ2-2	-	TGTGCCACCAGCAGTGATTTCACCGGGGAGCTGTTTTTT	CATSSDFTGELFF
TRBV20-1	-	TRBJ1-1	-	TGCAGTACACCAAACAGGGTGGGGAACACTGAAGCTTTCTTT	CSTPNRVGNTEAFF
TRBV20-1	few	TRBJ1-4	-	TGCAGTGCTAGAGTTGGCCAGGGCCGTGAAAAACTGTTTTTT	CSARVGQGREKLFF
TRBV6-2/TRBV6-3	once	TRBJ2-6	TRBD1	TGTGCCAGCAGTCAACCGACAGGGAAAGTCACTGGGGCCAACGTCCTGACTTTC	CASSQPTGKVTGANVLTF
TRBV7-2	few	TRBJ2-5	-	TGTGCCAGCAGTATTGGTATCCAAGAGACCCAGTACTTC	CASSIGIQETQYF
TRBV10-1	-	TRBJ2-3	-	TGCGCCAGCCCTAGGGGGGGCTCAAGTCCAGATACGCAGTATTTT	CASPRGGSSPDTQYF
TRBV20-1	-	TRBJ2-1	TRBD2	TGCAGTGCGTGGAGTGGCGGGGGGCCAAGCTCCTACAATGAGCAGTTCTTC	CSAWSGGGPSSYNEQFF
TRBV6-1	few	TRBJ1-2	-	TGTGCCAGCAGCAATCAGGGGATCTACTATGGCTACACCTTC	CASSNQGIYYGYTF
TRBV7-6	-	TRBJ1-1	TRBD1	TGTGCCAGCAGCCTCGGGACAGCGAACACTGAAGCTTTCTTT	CASSLGTANTEAFF
TRBV7-9	-	TRBJ1-1	-	TGTGCCAGCAGCCGCCCAATGTCTTCTGAAGCTTTCTTT	CASSRPMSSEAFF
TRBV20-1	few	TRBJ2-5	TRBD1	TGCAGTGCTAGAAGACAGGGCTCAAACCGGGAGACCCAGTACTTC	CSARRQGSNRETQYF
TRBV7-9	-	TRBJ1-3	-	TGTGCCAGCAGCCCAGGGGTCTCTGGAAACACCATATATTTT	CASSPGVSGNTIYF
TRBV5-1	-	TRBJ2-2	-	TGCGCCAGCAGTCAGGACAACTGGCTGGCACTGGGCGGGGAGCTGTTTTTT	CASSQDNWLALGGELFF
TRBV12-5	once	TRBJ2-2	-	TGTGCTAGTGGTCTTAACAGGGTTCGGACCGGGGAGCTGTTTTTT	CASGLNRVRTGELFF
TRBV12-5	-	TRBJ2-2	-	TGTGCTAGTGGTATACGCCCGGGGACAAGGAACACCGGGGAGCTGTTTTTT	CASGIRPGTRNTGELFF
TRBV20-1	-	TRBJ1-6	TRBD1	TGCAGTGCTAGACGGACAGGGGATTCACCCCTCCACTTT	CSARRTGDSPLHF
TRBV20-1	few	TRBJ1-1	-	TGCAGTGCTAGTCCCATAAAGACAGCCAACACTGAAGCTTTCTTT	CSASPIKTANTEAFF
TRBV27	-	TRBJ1-1	TRBD1	TGTGCCGGCAGTTGGGGACAGGGGGCGAGTACTGAAGCTTTCTTT	CAGSWGQGASTEAFF
TRBV6-1	few	TRBJ1-2	-	TGTGCCAGCAGTAGAGCGGGGTGGGGCGTCTATGGCTACACCTTC	CASSRAGWGVYGYTF
TRBV11-3	few	TRBJ1-6	-	TGTGCCAGCAGCTTAGTTGGTTTTTGGGCTAATTCACCCCTCCACTTT	CASSLVGFWANSPLHF
TRBV19	-	TRBJ2-1	TRBD1	TGTGCCAGTAGTAGGGGGCTCAGGGACAGGGGCTACAATGAGCAGTTCTTC	CASSRGLRDRGYNEQFF
TRBV7-9	few	TRBJ1-6	-	TGTGCCAGCAGCTACGGGACCGACAATAATTCACCCCTCCACTTT	CASSYGTDNNSPLHF
TRBV6-5	-	TRBJ2-7	-	TGTGCCAGCAGTTTTCGACACGAGGGCTCCTACGAGCAGTACTTC	CASSFRHEGSYEQYF
TRBV5-8	-	TRBJ1-5	-	TGTGCCAGCAGCTCCCACGGGATGACCTCGAGCAATCAGCCCCAGCATTTT	CASSSHGMTSSNQPQHF
TRBV4-1	-	TRBJ2-5	TRBD1	TGCGCCAGCAGCCTGTCAGGGGGCCGTTTGGGAGAGACCCAGTACTTC	CASSLSGGRLGETQYF
TRBV30	-	TRBJ2-7	TRBD2	TGTGCCTGGAGTGTAGGCGGGGGTCTCTCCTACGAGCAGTACTTC	CAWSVGGGLSYEQYF
TRBV30	-	TRBJ2-2	-	TGTGCTTCGGGACATACGAACACCGGGGAGCTGTTTTTT	CASGHTNTGELFF
TRBV7-2	-	TRBJ2-2	TRBD1	TGTGCCAGCAGTTCGCGACAGGGGACCGGGGAGCTGTTTTTT	CASSSRQGTGELFF
TRBV6-1	-	TRBJ2-1	TRBD2	TGTGCCAGCAGTAACAGCGGGGGGGTATGGAATGAGCAGTTCTTC	CASSNSGGVWNEQFF
TRBV10-3	-	TRBJ1-2	TRBD1	TGTGCCATCAGTGAGTACAGGGGGAATTCTAACTATGGCTACACCTTC	CAISEYRGNSNYGYTF
TRBV19	once	TRBJ1-3	TRBD1	TGTGCCAGCCGACCCACGGGACAGGGGGCGCGGAACACCATATATTTT	CASRPTGQGARNTIYF
TRBV6-5	few	TRBJ1-6	-	TGTGCCAGCAGTTACGTTCAGGGGCACTCACCCCTCCACTTT	CASSYVQGHSPLHF
TRBV2	-	TRBJ2-2	TRBD1	TGTGCCAGCAGTGAACAGGGGGCCGGGGAGCTGTTTTTT	CASSEQGAGELFF
TRBV7-8	few	TRBJ2-2	TRBD2	TGTGCCAGCAGCCCTTGGACTAGCGGGGGGGCCGGGGAGCTGTTTTTT	CASSPWTSGGAGELFF
TRBV7-8	-	TRBJ2-2	TRBD1	TGTGCCAGCAGCCTAGCATGGACAGGGAACACCGGGGAGCTGTTTTTT	CASSLAWTGNTGELFF
TRBV12-3/TRBV12-4	-	TRBJ1-5	-	TGTGCCAGCAGTTGGAGGGCAGGCAATCAGCCCCAGCATTTT	CASSWRAGNQPQHF
TRBV5-8	-	TRBJ2-7	TRBD1	TGTGCCAGCAGCTCCGGCAGGACAGGCTCCTACGAGCAGTACTTC	CASSSGRTGSYEQYF
TRBV6-1	few	TRBJ1-5	-	TGTGCCAGTATCCGGGACCAGATAGGCAATCAGCCCCAGCATTTT	CASIRDQIGNQPQHF
TRBV19	-	TRBJ1-4	-	TGTGCCAGTAGTACCGCATATCCCGCAACTAATGAAAAACTGTTTTTT	CASSTAYPATNEKLFF
TRBV20-1	few	TRBJ2-2	-	TGCAGTGCTAGTAATTCCCCCGGGGAGCTGTTTTTT	CSASNSPGELFF
TRBV2	once	TRBJ2-7	-	TGTGCCAGCAGTGAAGCGGGCATGAACCGAATCCCCTACGAGCAGTACTTC	CASSEAGMNRIPYEQYF